This is a list of T cell receptor beta chains from one sample in a study of shared clonotypes between healthy human individuals. Repertoires were generated with immunoSEQ multiplex PCR, while TCRdb's copy carries only in-frame clones and drops some. The sample contains about 2,100,000 clones, more than 85% of which appear only once. Input material: naive CD8+ T cells from PBMCs. These receptors originate from a young man in good health. Some clones in this sample may be carry-over from other donors' samples. CDR3s leave out the opening cysteine and the closing phenylalanine or tryptophan. Part of the rows lack a size; the others show once, few, many or a class for expanded clones.

clone size,V gene,CDR3 protein
NA,TRBV29-1,SVEAQGIGGYT
NA,TRBV10-3,AITDLDRTEAF
NA,TRBV6-5,ASSYSVRGSDYGYT
NA,TRBV19,ASSIGQGAEAF
NA,TRBV7-9,ASSSKLAGVAYNEQF
NA,TRBV29-1,SALQGLSGNTIY
NA,TRBV28,ASSLVVTSTDTQY
NA,TRBV4-3,ASSPRAGGMNTEAF
NA,TRBV14,ASSQAFRNREWGYT
NA,TRBV2,ASSETGVAYEQY
NA,TRBV5-1,ASSLAPPQVIGSNEQF
NA,TRBV7-3,ASSRGTGRGNEQF
NA,TRBV12-2,ASRLAARGHTGELF
NA,TRBV4-2,ASSQRGGDDPWTQY
NA,TRBV7-2,ASSLAGQGAREQY
once,TRBV28,ASSRRGGRMETQY
once,TRBV27,ASSPFLLGGSDEQY
NA,TRBV5-6,ASSLVGQSHSYGYT
NA,TRBV6-6,ASSYGTADSYEQY
once,TRBV19,ASSELAGVYEQY
NA,TRBV27,ASSLSPGGGDNEQF
NA,TRBV19,ASSPVAGDKETQY
NA,TRBV27,ASSLRGGANYGYT
NA,TRBV4-1,ASSPLDGFTIY
NA,TRBV5-1,ASSLGIIASGSYEQY
once,TRBV4-3,ASSQRLAGD
NA,TRBV7-9,ASSLGGLLETQY
NA,TRBV7-9,ANREGPTGELF
NA,TRBV30,AWSGQGARWETQY
NA,TRBV6-5,ASGPPGNTQY
NA,TRBV28,ASSPPNEGNTEAF
NA,TRBV27,ASSSMTASYEQY
NA,TRBV6-1,ASLAGDREDYEQY
NA,TRBV7-3,ASSLDRSETQY
NA,TRBV9,ASSVGSFNTGELF
NA,TRBV27,ASSLFGGTEAF
NA,TRBV28,ASSLHIATEKLF
few,TRBV29-1,SVGYDTEAF
NA,TRBV4-3,ASSQEQGASNTGELF
NA,TRBV11-2,ASSPRRGLGNEQF
NA,TRBV2,ATDSGYNEQF
NA,TRBV9,ASSSVGYT
NA,TRBV27,ASSLASGRRYEQY
NA,TRBV28,ASKADSNQPQH
NA,TRBV27,ASAGQVSYEQY
NA,TRBV5-6,ASSLYQGADGQF
NA,TRBV15,ATSRDAGRPEAF
NA,TRBV5-4,ASSLGLAGVTGELF
few,TRBV5-1,ASSLVLNTEAF
NA,TRBV5-1,ASSPLGSDTQY